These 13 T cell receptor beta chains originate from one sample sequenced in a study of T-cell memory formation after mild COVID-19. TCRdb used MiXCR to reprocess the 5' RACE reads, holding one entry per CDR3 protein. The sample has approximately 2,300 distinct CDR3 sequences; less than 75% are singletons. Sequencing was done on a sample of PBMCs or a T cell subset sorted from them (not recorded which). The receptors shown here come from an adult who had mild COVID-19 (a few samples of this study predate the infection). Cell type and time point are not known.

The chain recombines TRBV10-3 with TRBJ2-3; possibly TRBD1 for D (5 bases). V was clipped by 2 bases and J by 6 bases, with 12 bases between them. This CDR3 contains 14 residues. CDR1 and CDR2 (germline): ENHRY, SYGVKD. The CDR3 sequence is CAISEGPQGDTQYF. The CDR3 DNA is TGTGCCATCAGTGAGGGTCCTCAGGGCGATACGCAGTATTTT.

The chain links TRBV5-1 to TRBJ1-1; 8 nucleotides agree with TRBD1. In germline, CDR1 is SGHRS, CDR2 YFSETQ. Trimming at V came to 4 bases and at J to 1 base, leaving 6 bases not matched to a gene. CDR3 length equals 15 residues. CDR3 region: CASSAYRGKNTEAFF. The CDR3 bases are TGCGCCAGCAGCGCATACAGGGGGAAGAACACTGAAGCTTTCTTT.

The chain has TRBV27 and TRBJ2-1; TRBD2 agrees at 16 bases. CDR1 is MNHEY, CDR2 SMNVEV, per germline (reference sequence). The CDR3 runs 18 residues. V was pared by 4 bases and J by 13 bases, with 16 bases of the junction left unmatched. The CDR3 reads CASSSSGLAGGPRYNQFF. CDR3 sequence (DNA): TGTGCCAGCAGTTCGTCGGGACTAGCGGGGGGGCCGAGGTACAACCAGTTCTTC.

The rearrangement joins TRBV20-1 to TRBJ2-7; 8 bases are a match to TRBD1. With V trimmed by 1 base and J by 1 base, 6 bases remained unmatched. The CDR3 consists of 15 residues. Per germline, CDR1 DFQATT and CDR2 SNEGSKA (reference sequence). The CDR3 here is CSARVWTGSSYEQYF. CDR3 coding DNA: TGCAGTGCTAGAGTGTGGACAGGGAGTTCCTACGAGCAGTACTTC.

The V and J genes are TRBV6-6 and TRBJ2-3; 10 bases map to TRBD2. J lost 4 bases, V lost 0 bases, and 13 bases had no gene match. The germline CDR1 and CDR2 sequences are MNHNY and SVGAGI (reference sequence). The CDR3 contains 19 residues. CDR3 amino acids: CASSYSMQFSGGFPDTQYF. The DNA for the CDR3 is TGTGCCAGCAGTTACTCGATGCAGTTTAGCGGGGGGTTCCCAGATACGCAGTATTTT.

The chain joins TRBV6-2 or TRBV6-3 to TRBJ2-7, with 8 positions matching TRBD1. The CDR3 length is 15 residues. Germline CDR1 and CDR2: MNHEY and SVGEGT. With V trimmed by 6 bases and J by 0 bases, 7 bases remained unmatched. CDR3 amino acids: CASRPETGASYEQYF. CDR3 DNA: TGTGCCAGCAGACCCGAGACAGGGGCCTCCTACGAGCAGTACTTC.

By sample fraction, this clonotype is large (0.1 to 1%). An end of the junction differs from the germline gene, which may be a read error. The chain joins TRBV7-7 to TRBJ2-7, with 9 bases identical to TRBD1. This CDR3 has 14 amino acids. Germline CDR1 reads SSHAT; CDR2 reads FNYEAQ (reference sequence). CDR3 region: CASSLGQGVYEQYF. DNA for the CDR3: TGTGCTAGCAGCTTGGGACAGGGTGTATACGAGCAGTACTTC.

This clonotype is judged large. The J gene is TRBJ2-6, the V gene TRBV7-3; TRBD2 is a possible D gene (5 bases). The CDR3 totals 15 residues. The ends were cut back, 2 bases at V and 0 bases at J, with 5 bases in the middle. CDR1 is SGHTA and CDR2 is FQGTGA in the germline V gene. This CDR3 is CASSLGGSGANVLTF. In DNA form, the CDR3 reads TGTGCCAGCAGCTTAGGAGGCTCTGGGGCCAACGTCCTGACTTTC.

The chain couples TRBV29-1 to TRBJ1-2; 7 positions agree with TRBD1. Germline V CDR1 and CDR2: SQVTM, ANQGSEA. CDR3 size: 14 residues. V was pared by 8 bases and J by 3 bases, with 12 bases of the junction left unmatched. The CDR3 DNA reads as TGCAGCATTCGAACAGGGGCTGCCTACTATGGCTACACCTTC. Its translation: CSIRTGAAYYGYTF.

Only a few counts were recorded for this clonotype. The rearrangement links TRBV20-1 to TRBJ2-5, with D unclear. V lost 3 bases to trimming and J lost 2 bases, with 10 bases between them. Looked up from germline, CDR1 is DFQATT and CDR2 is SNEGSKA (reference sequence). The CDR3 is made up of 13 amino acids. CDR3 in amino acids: CSARYGLQETQYF. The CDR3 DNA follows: TGCAGTGCTAGGTACGGCCTTCAAGAGACCCAGTACTTC.

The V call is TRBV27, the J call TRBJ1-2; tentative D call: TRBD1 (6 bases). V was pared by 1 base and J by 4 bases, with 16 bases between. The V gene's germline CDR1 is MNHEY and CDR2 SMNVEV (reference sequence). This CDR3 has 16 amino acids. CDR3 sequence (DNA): TGTGCCAGCAGTTTATATGCTACAGGGAGCACCTATGGCTACACCTTC. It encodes CASSLYATGSTYGYTF.

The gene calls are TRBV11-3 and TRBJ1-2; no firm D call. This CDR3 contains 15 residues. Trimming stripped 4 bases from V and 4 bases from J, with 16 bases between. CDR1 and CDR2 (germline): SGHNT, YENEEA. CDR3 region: CASSYRETFGYGYTF. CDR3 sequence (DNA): TGTGCCAGCAGCTATCGGGAAACGTTTGGCTATGGCTACACCTTC.

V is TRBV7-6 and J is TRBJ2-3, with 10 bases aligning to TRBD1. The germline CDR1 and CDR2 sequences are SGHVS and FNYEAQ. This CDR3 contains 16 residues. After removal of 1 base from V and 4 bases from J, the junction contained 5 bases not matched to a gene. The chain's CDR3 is CASSLEGDRGSDTQYF. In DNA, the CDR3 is TGTGCCAGCAGCTTAGAAGGGGACAGGGGTTCAGATACGCAGTATTTT.